Listed below are T cell receptor beta chains from one sample, sequenced in a study of blood T cell repertoires in COVID-19. Measured with immunoSEQ multiplex PCR; TCRdb has only the in-frame clones, and not every one. The sample comprises fewer than 500,000 clones, approximately 90% of which are singletons, and more than 0.7% rests with the top ten. The specimen sequenced was peripheral blood. These receptors were taken from a man aged 18 to 29 with COVID-19, enrolled during active disease. CDR3s include the opening cysteine and the closing phenylalanine or tryptophan. Each record gives: V gene, J gene, CDR3 length, D gene, clone size, CDR3 protein, CDR3 DNA. A D gene is named only where the DNA matches it firmly. Only some rows state a clone size, as once, few, many or a class for expanded clones.

TRBV4-2	TRBJ1-5	15	-	-	CASSLWTEGGQPQHF	TGTGCCAGCAGCTTATGGACGGAGGGCGGGCAGCCCCAGCATTTT
TRBV5-1	TRBJ1-5	15	-	-	CASSTGEYSNQPQHF	TGCGCCAGCAGCACCGGGGAGTATAGCAATCAGCCCCAGCATTTT
TRBV5-1	TRBJ2-3	15	-	-	CASSLEAVSTDTQYF	TGCGCCAGCAGCTTGGAAGCGGTTAGCACAGATACGCAGTATTTT
TRBV6-5	TRBJ2-1	13	TRBD2	-	CASRGLATHEQFF	TGTGCCAGCAGGGGACTAGCGACACATGAGCAGTTCTTC
TRBV11-3	TRBJ2-4	17	TRBD2	-	CASSLKLGREVGDIQYF	TGTGCCAGCAGCTTAAAACTTGGCCGGGAGGTGGGGGACATTCAGTACTTC
TRBV27	TRBJ2-7	17	TRBD1	once	CASSLPDDRALSYEQYF	TGTGCCAGCAGTTTACCCGACGACAGGGCCCTTTCCTACGAGCAGTACTTC
TRBV2	TRBJ2-3	19	TRBD2	-	CASSGPAESLAGVTDTQYF	TGTGCCAGCAGTGGCCCAGCAGAGTCACTAGCGGGAGTGACAGATACGCAGTATTTT
TRBV2	TRBJ2-2	14	TRBD1	-	CASTRDRGAGELFF	TGTGCCAGCACCCGGGACAGGGGGGCCGGGGAGCTGTTTTTT
TRBV9	TRBJ2-7	14	-	-	CASSVSAARDEQYF	TGTGCCAGCAGCGTATCCGCTGCGAGAGACGAGCAGTACTTC
TRBV7-6	TRBJ2-1	15	TRBD2	once	CASSFAWGGHNEQFF	TGTGCCAGCAGTTTCGCTTGGGGGGGTCACAATGAGCAGTTCTTC
TRBV7-8	TRBJ2-5	13	-	-	CASSVGFRETQYF	TGTGCCAGCAGCGTCGGGTTCCGGGAGACCCAGTACTTC
TRBV11-2	TRBJ1-1	12	-	-	CASSSQALRAFF	TGTGCCAGCAGCTCCCAAGCCTTGCGGGCTTTCTTT
TRBV5-6	TRBJ2-1	16	-	-	CASSARVGTTYNEQFF	TGTGCCAGCAGCGCCCGGGTTGGTACCACCTACAATGAGCAGTTCTTC
TRBV4-1	TRBJ1-6	12	-	-	CASSLGGSPLHF	TGCGCCAGCAGCCTCGGGGGTTCACCCCTCCACTTT
TRBV4-2	TRBJ2-5	16	-	-	CASSQGQRSTQETQYF	TGTGCCAGCAGCCAAGGGCAGCGTAGTACGCAAGAGACCCAGTACTTC
TRBV19	TRBJ1-5	17	-	-	CASSIGRVWISNQPQHF	TGTGCCAGTAGTATAGGGAGGGTTTGGATCAGCAATCAGCCCCAGCATTTT
TRBV29-1	TRBJ1-4	15	TRBD1	-	CSVGTGWGFNEKLFF	TGCAGCGTCGGGACAGGGTGGGGATTTAATGAAAAACTGTTTTTT
TRBV2	TRBJ1-1	13	-	-	CASSEARGSEAFF	TGTGCCAGCAGTGAAGCCAGGGGCTCTGAAGCTTTCTTT
TRBV28	TRBJ2-1	16	TRBD2	-	CASRLAGDRYYNEQFF	TGTGCCAGCCGATTAGCGGGAGACCGATATTACAATGAGCAGTTCTTC
TRBV7-9	TRBJ2-2	14	TRBD1	-	CASSSGTESGELFF	TGTGCCAGCAGCTCCGGGACAGAGTCCGGGGAGCTGTTTTTT
TRBV2	TRBJ2-1	17	TRBD2	-	CASSDRLAGGPGNEQFF	TGTGCCAGCAGTGATAGGCTAGCGGGAGGGCCAGGCAATGAGCAGTTCTTC
TRBV5-1	TRBJ2-2	16	-	-	CASSLAPRGNTGELFF	TGCGCCAGCAGCTTGGCCCCCCGGGGAAACACCGGGGAGCTGTTTTTT
TRBV5-1	TRBJ2-3	14	-	-	CASSLGTMGDAQYF	TGCGCCAGCAGCTTGGGCACAATGGGCGATGCGCAGTATTTT
TRBV6-6	TRBJ1-4	15	TRBD1	-	CASRLQGVANEKLFF	TGTGCCAGCAGGCTACAGGGGGTTGCTAATGAAAAACTGTTTTTT
TRBV7-2	TRBJ1-2	13	-	-	CASSKRGAYGYTF	TGTGCCAGCAGTAAGCGGGGAGCCTATGGCTACACCTTC
TRBV5-4	TRBJ1-2	11	-	-	CASGTGGGYTF	TGTGCCAGCGGTACGGGGGGTGGCTACACCTTC
TRBV6-5	TRBJ2-7	14	-	-	CATRYAGITYEQYF	TGTGCCACCAGATATGCAGGGATAACCTACGAGCAGTACTTC
TRBV18	TRBJ1-2	13	-	-	CASSPEDWYGYTF	TGTGCCAGCTCACCAGAGGATTGGTATGGCTACACCTTC
TRBV29-1	TRBJ1-1	12	-	once	CSVDGRAPEAFF	TGCAGCGTTGACGGCAGGGCGCCTGAAGCTTTCTTT
TRBV6-6	TRBJ2-5	14	-	-	CASRTTRETETQYF	TGTGCCAGCAGGACCACGAGGGAAACGGAGACCCAGTACTTC
TRBV29-1	TRBJ2-5	13	TRBD2	-	CSVAAGVWETQYF	TGCAGCGTTGCGGCGGGAGTATGGGAGACCCAGTACTTC
TRBV7-9	TRBJ2-5	15	-	-	CASSLEGARRETQYF	TGTGCCAGCAGCTTAGAAGGCGCCAGGAGGGAGACCCAGTACTTC
TRBV5-6	TRBJ1-1	12	-	-	CASSTRQLEAFF	TGTGCCAGCAGCACCCGACAGCTTGAAGCTTTCTTT
TRBV29-1	TRBJ2-2	12	-	-	CSVGSGTGELFF	TGCAGCGTTGGTTCGGGGACCGGGGAGCTGTTTTTT
TRBV12-1	TRBJ2-1	15	-	once	CASSPWTSGCNEQFF	TGTGCCAGCAGCCCGTGGACTAGCGGCTGCAATGAGCAGTTCTTC
TRBV4-2	TRBJ2-1	15	TRBD2	-	CASSRGTSDYNEQFF	TGTGCCAGCAGCCGCGGGACTAGCGATTACAATGAGCAGTTCTTC
TRBV7-8	TRBJ2-1	15	TRBD2	-	CASRLARGTYNEQFF	TGTGCCAGCAGACTAGCGAGGGGCACCTACAATGAGCAGTTCTTC
TRBV3-1/TRBV3-2	TRBJ2-7	11	-	-	CASSTGYEQYF	TGTGCCAGCAGTACAGGTTACGAGCAGTACTTC
TRBV5-6	TRBJ2-7	12	-	-	CASSFSSYEQYF	TGTGCCAGCAGCTTTAGCTCCTACGAGCAGTACTTC
TRBV3-1/TRBV3-2	TRBJ1-5	19	TRBD1	-	CASSQESAPARDRVQPQHF	TGTGCCAGCAGCCAAGAAAGTGCCCCGGCACGGGACAGGGTTCAGCCCCAGCATTTT
TRBV5-1	TRBJ1-1	16	TRBD1	-	CASSPGTGGMNTEAFF	TGCGCCAGCAGCCCAGGGACAGGGGGGATGAACACTGAAGCTTTCTTT